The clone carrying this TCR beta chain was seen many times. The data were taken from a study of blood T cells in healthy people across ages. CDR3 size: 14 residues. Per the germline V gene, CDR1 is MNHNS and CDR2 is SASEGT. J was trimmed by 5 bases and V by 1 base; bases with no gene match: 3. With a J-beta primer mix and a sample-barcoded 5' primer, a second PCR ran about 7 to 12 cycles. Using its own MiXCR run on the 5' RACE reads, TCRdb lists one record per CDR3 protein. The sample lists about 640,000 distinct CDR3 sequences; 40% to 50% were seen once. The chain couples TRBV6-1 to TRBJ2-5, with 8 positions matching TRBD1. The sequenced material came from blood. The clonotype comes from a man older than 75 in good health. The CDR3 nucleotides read TGTGCCAGCAGTGAAGGGACAGGGATTGAGACCCAGTACTTC. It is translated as CASSEGTGIETQYF.